This note documents a single T cell receptor beta chain sequence. Its antigen is unknown. The CDR3 extends 3 residues past the end of the read, so its final part is completed from the germline J gene. TCRdb's copy holds only in-frame clones and misses some; the assay was immunoSEQ multiplex PCR. In total the sample includes more than 35,000 clones, none of them seen once. Germline-derived CDR1 and CDR2 are SGHRS and YFSETQ. The V and J ends lost 3 bases and 1 base respectively, with 11 bases between them. This CDR3 region has 15 residues. Of CVID subjects, some 15 were female and fewer than 30 male, mean age about 40. CVID subjects were neither ill nor on immunomodulatory or immunosuppressive medication at sampling. Heparinized whole blood, about 5 to 8.5 ml, came from each donor. The sample originates from a study of T cell clonality in common variable immunodeficiency. The study's findings and limits: Common variable immunodeficiency TCR beta sequences reportedly had fewer deletions and N-nucleotide insertions.

Sequenced sample: peripheral blood mononuclear cells. This clonotype was sampled from a human donor with common variable immunodeficiency. The chain uses TRBV5-1 and TRBJ1-3; TRBD1 might be the D (5 bases). The CDR3 region is CASSSGGASGNTIYF. CDR3 bases read: TGCGCCAGCAGCTCGGGTGGGGCTTCTGGAAACACC.